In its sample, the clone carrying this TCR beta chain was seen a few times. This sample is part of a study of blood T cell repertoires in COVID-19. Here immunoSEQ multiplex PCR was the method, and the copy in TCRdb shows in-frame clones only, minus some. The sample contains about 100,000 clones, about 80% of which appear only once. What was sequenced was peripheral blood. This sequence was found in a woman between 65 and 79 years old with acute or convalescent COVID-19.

The CDR3 DNA sequence: TGCGCCAGCAGCCCGGACAACTCACCTAACTATGGCTACACCTTC. Its protein product is CASSPDNSPNYGYTF. V gene TRBV5-1 combines with J gene TRBJ1-2; weak D call: TRBD1 (5 bases). Deletions cut 4 bases from V and 0 bases from J, with 13 bases between. Germline CDR1 SGHRS, CDR2 YFSETQ. The CDR3 has 15 residues.